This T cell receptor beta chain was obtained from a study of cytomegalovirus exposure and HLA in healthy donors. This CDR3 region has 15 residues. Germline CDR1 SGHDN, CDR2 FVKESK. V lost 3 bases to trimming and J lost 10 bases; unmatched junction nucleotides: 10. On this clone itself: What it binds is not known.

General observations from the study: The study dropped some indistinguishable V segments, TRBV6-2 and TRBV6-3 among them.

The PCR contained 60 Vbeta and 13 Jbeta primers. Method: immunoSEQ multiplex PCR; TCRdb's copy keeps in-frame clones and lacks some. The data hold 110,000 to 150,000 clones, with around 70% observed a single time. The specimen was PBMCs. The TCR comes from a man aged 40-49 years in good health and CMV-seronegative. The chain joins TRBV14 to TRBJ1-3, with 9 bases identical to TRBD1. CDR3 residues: CASSHTGTGLRTIYF. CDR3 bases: TGTGCCAGCAGCCATACTGGGACAGGGTTAAGGACCATATATTTT.